This TCR beta chain is drawn from a study of T cells in Graves' hyperthyroidism and ophthalmopathy. Study-wide results and caveats: Appearing also in blood were most of the thyroid clonotypes expanded above 0.001. The authors' 13 V-J model separated ophthalmopathy from stable hyperthyroidism.

This clonotype was observed at least ten times. No antigen is known for it. Germline V gene data show CDR1 as MNHEY and CDR2 as SMNVEV (reference sequence). This CDR3 region has 16 residues. Germline trimming cut 5 bases from V and 3 bases from J; bases unmatched to any gene: 9. Researchers took RNA transcripts and amplified the TCR beta CDR3 regions from them. TCR CDR3 underwent first-round RT-PCR with the HTBI primer set. TCRdb reprocessed the multiplex PCR reads with MiXCR, giving one entry per CDR3 protein. Of around 190,000 distinct CDR3 sequences listed, about a sixth are singletons. The receptor's source is a woman aged 45-59 years with Graves' hyperthyroidism. Material: blood. The chain combines TRBV27 with TRBJ2-3; 9 nucleotides match TRBD2. CDR3 bases: TGTGCCAGCAGTCCCCCTAGCGGGATGGGAACAGATACGCAGTATTTT. It translates to CASSPPSGMGTDTQYF.